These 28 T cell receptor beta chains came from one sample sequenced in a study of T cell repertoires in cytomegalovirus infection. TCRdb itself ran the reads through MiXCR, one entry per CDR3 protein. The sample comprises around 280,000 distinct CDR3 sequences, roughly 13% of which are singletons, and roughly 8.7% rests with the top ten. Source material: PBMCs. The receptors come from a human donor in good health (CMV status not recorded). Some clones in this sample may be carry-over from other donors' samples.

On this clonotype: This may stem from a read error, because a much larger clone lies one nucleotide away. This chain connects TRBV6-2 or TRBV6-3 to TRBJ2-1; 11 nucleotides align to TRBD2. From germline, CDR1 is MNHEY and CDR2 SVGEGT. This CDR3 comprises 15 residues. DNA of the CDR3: TGTCCCGTCACTCCGACTAGCGGGATTTACGATGAGCAGTTCTTC. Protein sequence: CPVTPTSGIYDEQFF.

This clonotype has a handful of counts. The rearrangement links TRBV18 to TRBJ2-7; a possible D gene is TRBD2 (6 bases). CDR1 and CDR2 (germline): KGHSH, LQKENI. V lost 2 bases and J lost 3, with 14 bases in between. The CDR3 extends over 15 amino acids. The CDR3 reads CASSPGAGWGYEQYF. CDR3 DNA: TGTGCCAGCTCACCAGGTGCGGGATGGGGCTACGAGCAGTACTTC.

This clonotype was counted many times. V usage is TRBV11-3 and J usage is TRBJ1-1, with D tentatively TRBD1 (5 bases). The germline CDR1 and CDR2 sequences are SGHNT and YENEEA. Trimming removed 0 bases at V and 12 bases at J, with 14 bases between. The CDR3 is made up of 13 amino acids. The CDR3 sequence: CASSLDQGGFTFF. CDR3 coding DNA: TGTGCCAGCAGCTTAGACCAGGGTGGTTTTACTTTCTTT.

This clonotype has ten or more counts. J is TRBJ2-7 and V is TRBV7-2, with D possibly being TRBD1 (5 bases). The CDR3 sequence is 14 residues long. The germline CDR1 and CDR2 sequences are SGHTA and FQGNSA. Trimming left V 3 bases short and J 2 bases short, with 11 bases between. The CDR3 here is CASSLWGQAYEQYF. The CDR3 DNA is TGTGCCAGCAGCTTGTGGGGCCAGGCCTACGAGCAGTACTTC.

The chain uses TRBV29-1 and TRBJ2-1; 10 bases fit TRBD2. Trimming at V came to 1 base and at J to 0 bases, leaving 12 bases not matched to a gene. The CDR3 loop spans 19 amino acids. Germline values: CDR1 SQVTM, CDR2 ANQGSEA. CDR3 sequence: CSVEGPSGRTRGSYNEQFF. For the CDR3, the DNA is TGCAGCGTTGAAGGGCCTAGCGGGAGAACACGGGGCTCCTACAATGAGCAGTTCTTC.

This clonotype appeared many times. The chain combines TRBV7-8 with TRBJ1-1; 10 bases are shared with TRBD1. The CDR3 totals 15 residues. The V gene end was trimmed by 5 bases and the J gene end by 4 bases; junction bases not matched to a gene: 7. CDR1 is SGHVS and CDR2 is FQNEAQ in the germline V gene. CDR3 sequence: CASSPRTGGSTEAFF. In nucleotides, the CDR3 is TGTGCCAGCAGCCCGCGGACAGGGGGAAGCACTGAAGCTTTCTTT.

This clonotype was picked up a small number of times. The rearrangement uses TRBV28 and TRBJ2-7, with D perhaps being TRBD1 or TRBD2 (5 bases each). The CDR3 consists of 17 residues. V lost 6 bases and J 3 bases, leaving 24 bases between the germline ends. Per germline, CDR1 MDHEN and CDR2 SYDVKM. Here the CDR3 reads CASRASPRDGESYEQYF. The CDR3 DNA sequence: TGTGCCAGCAGAGCCTCACCCCGGGACGGGGAAAGCTACGAGCAGTACTTC. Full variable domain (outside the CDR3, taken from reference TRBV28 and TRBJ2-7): DVKVTQSSRYLVKRTGEKVFLECVQDMDHENMFWYRQDPGLGLRLIYFSYDVKMKEKGDIPEGYSVSREKKERFSLILESASTNQTSMYLCASRASPRDGESYEQYFGPGTRLTVT.

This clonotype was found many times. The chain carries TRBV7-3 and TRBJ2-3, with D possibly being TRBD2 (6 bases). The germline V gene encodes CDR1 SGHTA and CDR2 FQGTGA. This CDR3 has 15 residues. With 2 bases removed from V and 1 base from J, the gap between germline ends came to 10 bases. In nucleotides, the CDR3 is TGTGCCAGCAGCTTAGTACTAGCTGGCACAGATACGCAGTATTTT. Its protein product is CASSLVLAGTDTQYF.

CDR3 in DNA: TGTGCCAGCAACCCGACTAGCGGACCCTACAATGAGCAGTTCTTC. Translated: CASNPTSGPYNEQFF. The gene calls are TRBV28 and TRBJ2-1; TRBD2 matches at 9 bases. Germline trimming cut 7 bases from V and 2 bases from J; bases unmatched to any gene: 6. This CDR3 region has 15 residues. The germline V gene has CDR1 MDHEN and CDR2 SYDVKM.

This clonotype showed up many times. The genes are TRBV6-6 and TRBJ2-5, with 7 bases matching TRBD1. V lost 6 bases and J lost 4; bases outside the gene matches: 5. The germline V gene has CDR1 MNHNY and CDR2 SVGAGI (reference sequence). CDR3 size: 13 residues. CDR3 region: CASRQTGPETQYF. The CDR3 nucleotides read TGTGCCAGCAGACAGACAGGGCCAGAGACCCAGTACTTC.

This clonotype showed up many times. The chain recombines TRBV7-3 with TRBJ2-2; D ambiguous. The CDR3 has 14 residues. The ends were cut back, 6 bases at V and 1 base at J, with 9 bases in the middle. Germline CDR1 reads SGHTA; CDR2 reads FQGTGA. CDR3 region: CASRTGRNTGELFF. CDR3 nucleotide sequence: TGTGCCAGCAGAACCGGAAGGAACACCGGGGAGCTGTTTTTT.

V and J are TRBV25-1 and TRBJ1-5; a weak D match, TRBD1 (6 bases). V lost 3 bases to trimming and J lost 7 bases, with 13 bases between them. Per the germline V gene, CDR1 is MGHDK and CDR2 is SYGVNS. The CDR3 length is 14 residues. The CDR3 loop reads CASSDWDINQPQHF. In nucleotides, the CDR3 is TGTGCCAGCAGTGATTGGGACATAAACCAGCCCCAGCATTTT.

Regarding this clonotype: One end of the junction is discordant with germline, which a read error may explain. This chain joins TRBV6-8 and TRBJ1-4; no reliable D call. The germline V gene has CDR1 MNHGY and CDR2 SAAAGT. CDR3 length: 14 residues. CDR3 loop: CASRLSATNEKLLF. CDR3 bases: TGTGCCAGCAGACTTTCTGCAACTAATGAAAAACTGTTATTT.

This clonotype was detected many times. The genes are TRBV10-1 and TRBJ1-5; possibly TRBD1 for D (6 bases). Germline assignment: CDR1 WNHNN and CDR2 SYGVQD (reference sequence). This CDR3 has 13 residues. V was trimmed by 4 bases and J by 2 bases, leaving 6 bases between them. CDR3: CASSAGGNQPQHF. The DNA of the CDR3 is TGCGCCAGCAGTGCAGGGGGCAATCAGCCCCAGCATTTT.

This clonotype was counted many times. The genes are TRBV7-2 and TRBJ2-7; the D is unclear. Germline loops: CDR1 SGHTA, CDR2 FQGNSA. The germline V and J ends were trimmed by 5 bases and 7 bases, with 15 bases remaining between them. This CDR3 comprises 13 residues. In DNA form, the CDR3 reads TGTGCCAGCAGCACCCGGACCATTTCGGAGCAGTACTTC. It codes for CASSTRTISEQYF. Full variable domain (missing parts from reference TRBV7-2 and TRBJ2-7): GAGVSQSPSNKVTEKGKDVELRCDPISGHTALYWYRQSLGQGLEFLIYFQGNSAPDKSGLPSDRFSAERTGGSVSTLTIQRTQQEDSAVYLCASSTRTISEQYFGPGTRLTVT.

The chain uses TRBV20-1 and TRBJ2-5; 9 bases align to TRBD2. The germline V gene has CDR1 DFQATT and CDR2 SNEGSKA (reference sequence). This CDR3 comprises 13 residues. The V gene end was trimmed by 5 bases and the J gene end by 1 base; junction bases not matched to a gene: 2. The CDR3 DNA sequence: TGCAGTGCTGCACTAGCGGGCCAAGAGACCCAGTACTTC. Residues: CSAALAGQETQYF.

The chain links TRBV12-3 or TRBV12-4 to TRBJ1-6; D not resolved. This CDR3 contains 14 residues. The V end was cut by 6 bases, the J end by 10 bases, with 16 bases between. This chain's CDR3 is CASSRNGRESPLHF. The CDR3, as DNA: TGTGCCAGCAGCCGAAACGGACGAGAGTCACCCCTCCACTTT.

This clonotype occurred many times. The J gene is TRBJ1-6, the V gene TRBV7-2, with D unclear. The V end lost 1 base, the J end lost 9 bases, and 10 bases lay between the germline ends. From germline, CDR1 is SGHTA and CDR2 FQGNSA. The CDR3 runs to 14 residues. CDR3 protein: CASSLDSSVSPLHF. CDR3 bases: TGTGCCAGCAGCTTAGACAGCTCCGTTTCACCCCTCCACTTT.

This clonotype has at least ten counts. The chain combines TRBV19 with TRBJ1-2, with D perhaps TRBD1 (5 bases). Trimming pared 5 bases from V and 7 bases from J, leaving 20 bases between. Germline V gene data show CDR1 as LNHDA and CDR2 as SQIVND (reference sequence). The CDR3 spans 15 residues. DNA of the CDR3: TGTGCCAGTAGTCCCCGGGGCGCAGGGATCCGTGGCTACACCTTC. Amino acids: CASSPRGAGIRGYTF.

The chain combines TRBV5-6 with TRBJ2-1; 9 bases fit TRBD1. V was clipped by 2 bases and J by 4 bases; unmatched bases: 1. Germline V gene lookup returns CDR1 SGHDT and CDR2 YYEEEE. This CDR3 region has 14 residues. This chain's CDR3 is CASSFGTGYNEQFF. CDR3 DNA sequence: TGTGCCAGCAGCTTCGGGACAGGGTACAATGAGCAGTTCTTC.

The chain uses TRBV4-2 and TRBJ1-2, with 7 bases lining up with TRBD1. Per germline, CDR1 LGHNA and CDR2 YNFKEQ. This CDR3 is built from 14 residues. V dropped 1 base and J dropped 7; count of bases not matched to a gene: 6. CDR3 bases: TGTGCCAGCAGCCAAGTACGGCAGGGGGGTGGCTACACCTTC. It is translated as CASSQVRQGGGYTF.

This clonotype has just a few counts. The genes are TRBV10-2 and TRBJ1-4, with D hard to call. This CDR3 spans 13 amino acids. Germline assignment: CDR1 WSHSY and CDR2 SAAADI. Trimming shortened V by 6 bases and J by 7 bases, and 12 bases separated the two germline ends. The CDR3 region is CASRPDQAEKLFF. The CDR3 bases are TGCGCCAGCAGACCCGACCAGGCTGAAAAACTGTTTTTT.

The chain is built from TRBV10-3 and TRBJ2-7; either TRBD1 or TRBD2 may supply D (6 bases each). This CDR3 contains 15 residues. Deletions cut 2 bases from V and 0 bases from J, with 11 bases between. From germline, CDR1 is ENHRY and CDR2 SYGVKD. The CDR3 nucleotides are TGTGCCATCAGTGAGCCCGGGGGCAGCTCCTACGAGCAGTACTTC. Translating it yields CAISEPGGSSYEQYF.

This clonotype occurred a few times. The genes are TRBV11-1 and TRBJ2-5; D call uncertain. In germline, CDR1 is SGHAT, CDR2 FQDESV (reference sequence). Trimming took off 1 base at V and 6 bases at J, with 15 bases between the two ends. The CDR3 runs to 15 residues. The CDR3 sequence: CASSLEPSEWKTQYF. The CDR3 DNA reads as TGTGCCAGCAGCTTAGAGCCTTCCGAATGGAAGACCCAGTACTTC.

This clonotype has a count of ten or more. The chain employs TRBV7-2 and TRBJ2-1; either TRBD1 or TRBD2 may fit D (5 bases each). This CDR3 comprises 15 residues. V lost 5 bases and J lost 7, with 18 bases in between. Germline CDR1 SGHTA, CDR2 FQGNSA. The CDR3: CASSPGPGQYNEQFF. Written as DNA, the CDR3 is TGTGCCAGCAGCCCGGGACCAGGGCAATATAATGAGCAGTTCTTC.

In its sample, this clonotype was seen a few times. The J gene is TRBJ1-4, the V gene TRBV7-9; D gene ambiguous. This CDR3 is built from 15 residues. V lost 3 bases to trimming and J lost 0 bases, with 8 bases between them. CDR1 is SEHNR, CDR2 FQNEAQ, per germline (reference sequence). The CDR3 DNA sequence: TGTGCCAGCAGCTTGAAGGAAACAACTAATGAAAAACTGTTTTTT. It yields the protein CASSLKETTNEKLFF.

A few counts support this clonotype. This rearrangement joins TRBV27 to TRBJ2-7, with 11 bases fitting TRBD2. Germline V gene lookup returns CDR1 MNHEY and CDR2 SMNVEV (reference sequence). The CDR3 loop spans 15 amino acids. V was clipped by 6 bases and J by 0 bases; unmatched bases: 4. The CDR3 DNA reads TGTGCCAGCAGCCCGACTAGCGGGGTCTCCTACGAGCAGTACTTC. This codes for CASSPTSGVSYEQYF.

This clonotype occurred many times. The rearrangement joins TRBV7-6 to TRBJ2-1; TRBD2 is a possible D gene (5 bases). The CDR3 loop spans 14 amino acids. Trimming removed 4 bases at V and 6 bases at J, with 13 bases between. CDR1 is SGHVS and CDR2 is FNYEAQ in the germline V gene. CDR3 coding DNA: TGTGCCAGCAGCTCATCGACTATATTCAATGAGCAGTTCTTC. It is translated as CASSSSTIFNEQFF.